This is a list of T cell receptor beta chains from one sample in a study of T cell responses to AZD1222 COVID-19 vaccine. TCRdb keeps only in-frame clones here, not all; method: immunoSEQ multiplex PCR. Of approximately 180,000 clones listed, approximately 90% were seen once; the top ten hold about 25%. This specimen was peripheral blood, taken 28 days after the second AZD1222 dose. These receptors originate from an adult who received the AZD1222 COVID-19 vaccine. Both conserved end residues are part of each CDR3. The D gene is left open where the match is weak. Clone size, where shown, is once, few, many, or a class for clones that have expanded.

CDR3: CASSPLRQGPYNEQFF
DNA: TGTGCCAGCTCACCACTCCGACAGGGCCCCTACAATGAGCAGTTCTTC
size: .
D: TRBD1
V: TRBV18
J: TRBJ2-1

CDR3: CASSSNRDNTGELFF
DNA: TGTGCCAGCAGTTCCAACAGGGATAACACCGGGGAGCTGTTTTTT
size: .
D: .
V: TRBV27
J: TRBJ2-2

CDR3: CASSAGTSGRTEQYF
DNA: TGTGCCAGCAGCGCCGGAACTAGCGGGAGGACCGAGCAGTACTTC
size: .
D: TRBD2
V: TRBV9
J: TRBJ2-7

CDR3: CATSDVRAGDTQYF
DNA: TGTGCCACCAGTGATGTCCGGGCTGGGGATACGCAGTATTTT
size: .
D: .
V: TRBV24-1
J: TRBJ2-3

CDR3: CASSYTAGRKNYGYTF
DNA: TGTGCCAGCAGTTACACGGCAGGGAGGAAGAACTATGGCTACACCTTC
size: .
D: .
V: TRBV6-5
J: TRBJ1-2

CDR3: CASSRGPYNEQFF
DNA: TGTGCCAGCTCTCGCGGGCCTTACAATGAGCAGTTCTTC
size: .
D: .
V: TRBV18
J: TRBJ2-1

CDR3: CASSQALQSSYEQYF
DNA: TGTGCCAGCAGTCAAGCCCTCCAGAGCTCCTACGAGCAGTACTTC
size: .
D: .
V: TRBV3-1/TRBV3-2
J: TRBJ2-7

CDR3: CASSDDRAGYTF
DNA: TGTGCCAGCAGCGATGACAGGGCTGGCTACACCTTC
size: once
D: TRBD1
V: TRBV2
J: TRBJ1-2

CDR3: CASSDPGRFGANVLTF
DNA: TGTGCCAGCAGCGACCCGGGGCGGTTTGGGGCCAACGTCCTGACTTTC
size: .
D: .
V: TRBV6-2/TRBV6-3
J: TRBJ2-6

CDR3: CASSRAQGTGEDTQYF
DNA: TGTGCCAGCAGCCGAGCTCAGGGGACAGGAGAGGATACGCAGTATTTT
size: .
D: TRBD1
V: TRBV5-4
J: TRBJ2-3

CDR3: CASSQVRFPNTGELFF
DNA: TGTGCCAGCAGCCAAGTACGCTTCCCGAACACCGGGGAGCTGTTTTTT
size: .
D: .
V: TRBV3-1/TRBV3-2
J: TRBJ2-2

CDR3: CASSRGFDEQYF
DNA: TGTGCCAGCAGTCGGGGATTCGACGAGCAGTACTTC
size: .
D: .
V: TRBV9
J: TRBJ2-7

CDR3: CATSDPGPRDEQFF
DNA: TGTGCCACCAGTGATCCGGGGCCCCGGGATGAGCAGTTCTTC
size: .
D: .
V: TRBV24-1
J: TRBJ2-1

CDR3: CASSLNAAGKQYF
DNA: TGTGCCAGCAGTTTGAATGCAGCCGGGAAGCAGTACTTC
size: .
D: .
V: TRBV28
J: TRBJ2-7

CDR3: CASSPRTSGRVYEQYF
DNA: TGTGCCAGCAGCCCAAGGACTAGCGGGAGGGTATACGAGCAGTACTTC
size: once
D: TRBD2
V: TRBV11-2
J: TRBJ2-7

CDR3: CASSPRGGGTEAFF
DNA: TGTGCCAGCTCACCCCGGGGGGGAGGAACTGAAGCTTTCTTT
size: once
D: .
V: TRBV18
J: TRBJ1-1

CDR3: CASSVGTSGPYEQYF
DNA: TGTGCCAGCAGCGTAGGGACTAGCGGCCCCTACGAGCAGTACTTC
size: .
D: TRBD2
V: TRBV9
J: TRBJ2-7

CDR3: CASSVEAGAGNTIYF
DNA: TGTGCCAGCAGCGTAGAGGCAGGGGCAGGAAACACCATATATTTT
size: .
D: .
V: TRBV9
J: TRBJ1-3

CDR3: CASSPHSLSGNQPQHF
DNA: TGTGCCAGCAGCCCACACAGTTTGTCGGGCAATCAGCCCCAGCATTTT
size: .
D: .
V: TRBV7-9
J: TRBJ1-5

CDR3: CASSSVDRRGSNQPQHF
DNA: TGTGCCAGTAGTTCCGTAGACAGGCGAGGGAGCAATCAGCCCCAGCATTTT
size: .
D: .
V: TRBV19
J: TRBJ1-5

CDR3: CAWTRSSGSSGANVLTF
DNA: TGTGCCTGGACCCGGAGTAGCGGGTCCTCTGGGGCCAACGTCCTGACTTTC
size: .
D: TRBD2
V: TRBV30
J: TRBJ2-6

CDR3: CASTSRTSGRDGADTQYF
DNA: TGCGCCAGCACTTCAAGGACTAGCGGGAGGGATGGAGCAGATACGCAGTATTTT
size: .
D: TRBD2
V: TRBV23-1
J: TRBJ2-3

CDR3: CASSLWASSYEQYF
DNA: TGTGCCAGCAGTTTATGGGCCAGCTCCTACGAGCAGTACTTC
size: .
D: .
V: TRBV27
J: TRBJ2-7

CDR3: CASSLEQGPSYEQYF
DNA: TGTGCCAGCAGCTTGGAACAGGGACCTTCCTACGAGCAGTACTTC
size: .
D: .
V: TRBV5-4
J: TRBJ2-7

CDR3: CASSPATGNTGELFF
DNA: TGTGCCAGCAGCCCCGCGACGGGGAACACCGGGGAGCTGTTTTTT
size: .
D: .
V: TRBV9
J: TRBJ2-2

CDR3: CASSLAELVAEQFF
DNA: TGTGCCAGCAGTTTGGCTGAGCTAGTAGCTGAGCAGTTCTTC
size: .
D: .
V: TRBV28
J: TRBJ2-1

CDR3: CASSKSRDRGTGELFF
DNA: TGTGCCAGCAGCAAATCCCGGGACAGGGGCACCGGGGAGCTGTTTTTT
size: .
D: .
V: TRBV21-1
J: TRBJ2-2

CDR3: CSVPGGREGNEKLFF
DNA: TGCAGCGTCCCGGGCGGAAGGGAGGGGAATGAAAAACTGTTTTTT
size: .
D: .
V: TRBV29-1
J: TRBJ1-4

CDR3: CASSIDPSTDTQYF
DNA: TGTGCCAGTAGTATAGACCCCAGCACAGATACGCAGTATTTT
size: .
D: .
V: TRBV19
J: TRBJ2-3

CDR3: CASSLSGRPLNQPQHF
DNA: TGTGCCAGCAGCTTATCGGGCAGGCCCCTCAATCAGCCCCAGCATTTT
size: .
D: .
V: TRBV7-9
J: TRBJ1-5

CDR3: CASSQLAGQGAYEQYF
DNA: TGTGCCAGCAGCCAATTAGCGGGACAAGGTGCCTACGAGCAGTACTTC
size: .
D: TRBD2
V: TRBV7-2
J: TRBJ2-7

CDR3: CASSLAGFYGYTF
DNA: TGTGCCAGCAGCTTGGCCGGGTTCTATGGCTACACCTTC
size: .
D: .
V: TRBV5-8
J: TRBJ1-2

CDR3: CASSPHLSGGPKQETQYF
DNA: TGTGCCAGCAGCCCGCACCTGTCGGGGGGACCGAAGCAAGAGACCCAGTACTTC
size: .
D: TRBD2
V: TRBV5-8
J: TRBJ2-5

CDR3: CASSPTHPSGSHEQYF
DNA: TGTGCCAGCAGTCCAACACACCCCAGCGGGAGCCACGAGCAGTACTTC
size: .
D: TRBD2
V: TRBV28
J: TRBJ2-7

CDR3: CASSQVDSRGNQPQHF
DNA: TGTGCCAGCAGCCAAGTAGACAGTCGGGGCAATCAGCCCCAGCATTTT
size: .
D: .
V: TRBV4-2
J: TRBJ1-5

CDR3: CASSQTHGANVLTF
DNA: TGTGCCAGCAGCCAGACCCATGGGGCCAACGTCCTGACTTTC
size: .
D: .
V: TRBV11-2
J: TRBJ2-6

CDR3: CASSEWAGTEAFF
DNA: TGTGCCAGCAGTGAATGGGCTGGGACTGAAGCTTTCTTT
size: .
D: .
V: TRBV6-1
J: TRBJ1-1

CDR3: CASSTSGRAGNEQFF
DNA: TGTGCCAGCAGCACTAGCGGGAGGGCTGGCAATGAGCAGTTCTTC
size: .
D: TRBD2
V: TRBV3-1/TRBV3-2
J: TRBJ2-1

CDR3: CAWSVDYYGGYTF
DNA: TGTGCCTGGAGTGTAGATTACTACGGGGGCTACACCTTC
size: .
D: .
V: TRBV30
J: TRBJ1-2

CDR3: CASSQEGARSYNEQFF
DNA: TGTGCCAGCAGCCAAGAGGGTGCGCGGTCCTACAATGAGCAGTTCTTC
size: .
D: .
V: TRBV14
J: TRBJ2-1

CDR3: CASRTGLSSYNEQFF
DNA: TGTGCCAGCCGGACGGGGCTAAGCTCCTACAATGAGCAGTTCTTC
size: once
D: .
V: TRBV7-2
J: TRBJ2-1

CDR3: CASSPQVHYGYTF
DNA: TGTGCCAGCAGTCCCCAGGTCCACTATGGCTACACCTTC
size: .
D: .
V: TRBV28
J: TRBJ1-2

CDR3: CASTPSGGSISYEQYF
DNA: TGTGCCAGCACCCCCTCGGGAGGGTCCATCTCCTACGAGCAGTACTTC
size: once
D: TRBD2
V: TRBV27
J: TRBJ2-7

CDR3: CASSELFLGEEYF
DNA: TGCGCCAGCAGTGAATTATTCTTGGGGGAGGAGTACTTC
size: .
D: .
V: TRBV10-1
J: TRBJ2-7

CDR3: CASSLNGGLDGYTF
DNA: TGTGCCAGCAGCTTAAACGGTGGTCTGGATGGCTACACCTTC
size: .
D: .
V: TRBV7-3
J: TRBJ1-2

CDR3: CASSERDHSYEQYF
DNA: TGTGCCAGCAGTGAGCGGGACCACTCCTACGAGCAGTACTTC
size: .
D: .
V: TRBV2
J: TRBJ2-7

CDR3: CASSQSLAGYYEQYF
DNA: TGTGCCAGCAGCCAGAGCTTAGCGGGGTACTACGAGCAGTACTTC
size: .
D: TRBD2
V: TRBV3-1/TRBV3-2
J: TRBJ2-7

CDR3: CASSQDWGYNQPQHF
DNA: TGCGCCAGCAGCCAAGATTGGGGATACAATCAGCCCCAGCATTTT
size: .
D: .
V: TRBV4-3
J: TRBJ1-5

CDR3: CASSSTGGSSYEQYF
DNA: TGTGCCAGCAGCTCTACTGGGGGGAGCTCCTACGAGCAGTACTTC
size: .
D: .
V: TRBV7-2
J: TRBJ2-7

CDR3: CASSPLPGGQPQHF
DNA: TGTGCCAGCTCACCACTCCCGGGGGGTCAGCCCCAGCATTTT
size: .
D: .
V: TRBV18
J: TRBJ1-5

CDR3: CASSLNQAYEQYF
DNA: TGTGCCAGCAGCTTAAATCAAGCGTACGAGCAGTACTTC
size: .
D: .
V: TRBV7-6
J: TRBJ2-7

CDR3: CASSGGGGTEAFF
DNA: TGTGCCAGCTCCGGGGGCGGAGGCACTGAAGCTTTCTTT
size: .
D: .
V: TRBV6-5
J: TRBJ1-1

CDR3: CASSTTGTPSADTQYF
DNA: TGTGCCAGCAGTACCACCGGGACCCCATCCGCAGATACGCAGTATTTT
size: .
D: .
V: TRBV9
J: TRBJ2-3

CDR3: CASSYWRTSGRSYNEQFF
DNA: TGTGCCAGCAGTTACTGGCGGACTAGCGGGAGATCCTACAATGAGCAGTTCTTC
size: .
D: TRBD2
V: TRBV6-2/TRBV6-3
J: TRBJ2-1

CDR3: CASSHPLGFNYGYTF
DNA: TGTGCCAGCAGCCACCCCCTAGGGTTTAACTATGGCTACACCTTC
size: .
D: .
V: TRBV3-1/TRBV3-2
J: TRBJ1-2